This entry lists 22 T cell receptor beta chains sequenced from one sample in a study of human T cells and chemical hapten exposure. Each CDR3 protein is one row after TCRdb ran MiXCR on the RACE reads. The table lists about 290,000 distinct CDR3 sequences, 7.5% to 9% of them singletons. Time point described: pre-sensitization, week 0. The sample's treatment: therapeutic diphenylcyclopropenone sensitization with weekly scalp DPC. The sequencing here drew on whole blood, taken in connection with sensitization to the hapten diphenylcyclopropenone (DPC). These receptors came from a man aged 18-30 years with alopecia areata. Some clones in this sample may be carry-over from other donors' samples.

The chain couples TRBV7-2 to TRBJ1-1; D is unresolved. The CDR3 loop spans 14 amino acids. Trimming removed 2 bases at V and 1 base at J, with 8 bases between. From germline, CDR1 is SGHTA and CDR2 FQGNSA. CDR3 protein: CASSLILENTEAFF. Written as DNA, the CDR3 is TGTGCCAGCAGCTTAATCTTGGAGAACACTGAAGCTTTCTTT.

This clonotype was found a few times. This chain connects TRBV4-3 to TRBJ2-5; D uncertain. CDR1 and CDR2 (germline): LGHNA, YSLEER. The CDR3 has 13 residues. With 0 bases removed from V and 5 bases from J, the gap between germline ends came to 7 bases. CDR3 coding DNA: TGCGCCAGCAGCCAAGAAGCTCACGAGACCCAGTACTTC. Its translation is CASSQEAHETQYF.

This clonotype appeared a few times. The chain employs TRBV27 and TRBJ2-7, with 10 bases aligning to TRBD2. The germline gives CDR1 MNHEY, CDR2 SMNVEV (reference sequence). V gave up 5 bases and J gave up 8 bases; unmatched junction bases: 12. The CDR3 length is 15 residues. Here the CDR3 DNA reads TGTGCCAGCAGTGCAACGGGACTAGCGACTCTAAAGCAGTACGTC. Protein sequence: CASSATGLATLKQYV.

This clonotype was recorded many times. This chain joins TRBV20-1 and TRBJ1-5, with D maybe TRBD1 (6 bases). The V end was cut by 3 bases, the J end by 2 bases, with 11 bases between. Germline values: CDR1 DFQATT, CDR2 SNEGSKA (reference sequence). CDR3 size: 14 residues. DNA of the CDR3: TGCAGTGCTAGGGGGGGGGCAGGCAATCAGCCCCAGCATTTT. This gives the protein CSARGGAGNQPQHF.

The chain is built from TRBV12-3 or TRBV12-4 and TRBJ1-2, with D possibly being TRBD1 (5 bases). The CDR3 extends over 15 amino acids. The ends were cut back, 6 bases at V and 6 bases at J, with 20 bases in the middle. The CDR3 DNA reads TGTGCCAGCAGCCCCGCACCGGGTGGAGGGGATGGCTACACCTTC. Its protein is CASSPAPGGGDGYTF.

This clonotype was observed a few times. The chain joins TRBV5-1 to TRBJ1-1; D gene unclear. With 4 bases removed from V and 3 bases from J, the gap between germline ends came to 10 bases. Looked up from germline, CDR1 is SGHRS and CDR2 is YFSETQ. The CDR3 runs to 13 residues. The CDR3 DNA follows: TGCGCCAGCAGCGGGGATTCGGACACTGAAGCTTTCTTT. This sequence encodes CASSGDSDTEAFF.

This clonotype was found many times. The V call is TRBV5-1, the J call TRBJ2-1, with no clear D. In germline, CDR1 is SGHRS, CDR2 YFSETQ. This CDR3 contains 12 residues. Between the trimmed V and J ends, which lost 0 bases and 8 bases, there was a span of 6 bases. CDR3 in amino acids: CASSLVGDEQFF. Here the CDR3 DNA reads TGCGCCAGCAGCTTGGTTGGGGATGAGCAGTTCTTC.

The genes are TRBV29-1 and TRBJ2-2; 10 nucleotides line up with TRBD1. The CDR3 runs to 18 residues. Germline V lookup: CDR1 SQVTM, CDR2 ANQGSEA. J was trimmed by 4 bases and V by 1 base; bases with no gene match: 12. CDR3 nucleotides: TGCAGCGTTGAAGTTGTGAGACAGGGGGCTCGGGGCACCGGGGAGCTGTTTTTT. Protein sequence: CSVEVVRQGARGTGELFF.

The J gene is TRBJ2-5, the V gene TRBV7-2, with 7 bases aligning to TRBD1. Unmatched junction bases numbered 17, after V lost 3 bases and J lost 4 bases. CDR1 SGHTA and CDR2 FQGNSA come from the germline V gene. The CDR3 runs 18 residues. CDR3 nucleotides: TGTGCCAGCAGCTTGGATATTCCAGGACAGGTTGTTCCAGAGACCCAGTACTTC. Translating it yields CASSLDIPGQVVPETQYF. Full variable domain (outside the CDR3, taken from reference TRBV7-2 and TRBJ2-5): GAGVSQSPSNKVTEKGKDVELRCDPISGHTALYWYRQSLGQGLEFLIYFQGNSAPDKSGLPSDRFSAERTGGSVSTLTIQRTQQEDSAVYLCASSLDIPGQVVPETQYFGPGTRLLVL.

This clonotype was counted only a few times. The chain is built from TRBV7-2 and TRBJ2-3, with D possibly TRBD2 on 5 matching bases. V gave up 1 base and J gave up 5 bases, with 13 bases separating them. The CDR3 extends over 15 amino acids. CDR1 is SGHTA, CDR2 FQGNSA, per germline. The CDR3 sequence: CASSLGGLGRDTQYF. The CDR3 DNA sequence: TGTGCCAGCAGCTTAGGCGGTCTAGGGAGAGATACGCAGTATTTT.

The CDR3 here is CASSNPRDFIGELFF. DNA of the CDR3: TGTGCCAGCAGCAATCCCAGGGATTTTATCGGGGAGCTGTTTTTT. J is TRBJ2-2 and V is TRBV7-8, with D perhaps TRBD1 (5 bases). Trimming took off 5 bases at V and 7 bases at J, with 17 bases between the two ends. The CDR3 is 15 amino acids. Per the germline V gene, CDR1 is SGHVS and CDR2 is FQNEAQ.

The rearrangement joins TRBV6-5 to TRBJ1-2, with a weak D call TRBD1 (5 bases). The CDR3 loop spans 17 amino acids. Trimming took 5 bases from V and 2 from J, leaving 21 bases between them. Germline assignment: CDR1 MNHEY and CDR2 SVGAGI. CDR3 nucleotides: TGTGCCAGCAGTCCTACTTATTCCGGACACCGAAACTATGGCTACACCTTC. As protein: CASSPTYSGHRNYGYTF.

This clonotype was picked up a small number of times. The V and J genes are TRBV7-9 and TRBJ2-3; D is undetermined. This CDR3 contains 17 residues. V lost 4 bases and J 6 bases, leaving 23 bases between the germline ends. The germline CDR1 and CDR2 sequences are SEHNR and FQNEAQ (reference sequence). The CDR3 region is CASSSSGFTGRVDTQYF. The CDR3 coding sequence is TGTGCCAGCAGCTCCTCGGGTTTTACCGGTAGGGTGGATACGCAGTATTTT. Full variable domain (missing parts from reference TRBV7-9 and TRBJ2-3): DTGVSQNPRHKITKRGQNVTFRCDPISEHNRLYWYRQTLGQGPEFLTYFQNEAQLEKSRLLSDRFSAERPKGSFSTLEIQRTEQGDSAMYLCASSSSGFTGRVDTQYFGPGTRLTVL.

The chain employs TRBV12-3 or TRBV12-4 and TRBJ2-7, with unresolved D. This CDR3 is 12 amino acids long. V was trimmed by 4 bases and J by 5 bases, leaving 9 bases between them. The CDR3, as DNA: TGTGCCAGCAGTTCCGGGCCTCACGAGCAGTACGTC. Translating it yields CASSSGPHEQYV.

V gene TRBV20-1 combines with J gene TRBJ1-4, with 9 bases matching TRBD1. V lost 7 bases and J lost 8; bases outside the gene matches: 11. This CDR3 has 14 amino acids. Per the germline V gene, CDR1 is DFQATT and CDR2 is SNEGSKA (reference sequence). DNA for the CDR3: TGCAGTGTCTTGGTCGGGACAGGGCGCGAAAAACTGTTTTTT. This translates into CSVLVGTGREKLFF.

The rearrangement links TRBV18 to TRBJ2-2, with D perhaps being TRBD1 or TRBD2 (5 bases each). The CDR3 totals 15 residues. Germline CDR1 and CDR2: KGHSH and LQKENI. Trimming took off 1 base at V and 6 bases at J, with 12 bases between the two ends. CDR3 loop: CASSPRGASAGELFF. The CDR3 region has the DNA TGTGCCAGCTCACCACGAGGGGCGAGCGCCGGGGAGCTGTTTTTT.

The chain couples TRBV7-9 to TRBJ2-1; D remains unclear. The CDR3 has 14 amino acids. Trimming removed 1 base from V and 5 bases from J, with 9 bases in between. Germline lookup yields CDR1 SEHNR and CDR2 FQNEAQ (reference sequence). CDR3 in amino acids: CASSLVLHHNEQFF. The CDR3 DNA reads TGTGCCAGCAGCTTAGTATTGCACCACAATGAGCAGTTCTTC. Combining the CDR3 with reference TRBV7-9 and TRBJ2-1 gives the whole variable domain DTGVSQNPRHKITKRGQNVTFRCDPISEHNRLYWYRQTLGQGPEFLTYFQNEAQLEKSRLLSDRFSAERPKGSFSTLEIQRTEQGDSAMYLCASSLVLHHNEQFFGPGTRLTVL.

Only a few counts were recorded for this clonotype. The DNA for the CDR3 is TGTGCCAGCAGTTTAGGTTCTGGCTCTGGGGCCAACGTCCTGACTTTC. Translating gives CASSLGSGSGANVLTF. This chain links TRBV12-3 or TRBV12-4 with TRBJ2-6; D unresolved. Trimming left V 1 base short and J 0 bases short, with 7 bases between. The CDR3 is 16 amino acids.

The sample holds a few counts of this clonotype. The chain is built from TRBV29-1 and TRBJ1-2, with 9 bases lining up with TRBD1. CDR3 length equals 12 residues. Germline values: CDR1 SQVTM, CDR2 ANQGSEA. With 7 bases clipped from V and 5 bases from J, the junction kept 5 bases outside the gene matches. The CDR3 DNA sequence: TGCAGCGCCGGACAGGGGAAGTATGGCTACACCTTC. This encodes CSAGQGKYGYTF.

The CDR3 is CSVRDRKNEQYF. The CDR3 DNA follows: TGCAGCGTACGGGACAGGAAAAACGAGCAGTACTTC. The rearrangement joins TRBV29-1 to TRBJ2-7, with 8 bases that match TRBD1. The CDR3 extends over 12 amino acids. From germline, CDR1 is SQVTM and CDR2 ANQGSEA. J lost 5 bases, V lost 6 bases, and 6 bases had no gene match.

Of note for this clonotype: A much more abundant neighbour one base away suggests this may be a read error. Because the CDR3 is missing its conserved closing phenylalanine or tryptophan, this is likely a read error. The CDR3 sequence is CASRLLPTGNLGYTS. CDR3 nucleotide sequence: TGTGCCAGCAGACTCCTTCCCACAGGGAATCTTGGCTACACCTCC. The rearrangement links TRBV6-2 or TRBV6-3 to TRBJ1-2, with TRBD1 as a possible D gene (6 bases). V was trimmed by 6 bases and J by 7 bases, leaving 21 bases between them. CDR1 and CDR2 (germline): MNHEY, SVGEGT. CDR3 length equals 15 residues.

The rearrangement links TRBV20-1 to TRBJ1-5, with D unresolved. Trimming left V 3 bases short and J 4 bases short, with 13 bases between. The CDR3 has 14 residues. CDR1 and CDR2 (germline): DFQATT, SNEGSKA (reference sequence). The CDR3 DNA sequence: TGCAGTGCTAGGGATTTCCGGACTAATCAGCCCCAGCATTTT. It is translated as CSARDFRTNQPQHF.